This T cell receptor (beta chain) was captured by sequencing in a study of beta chain features in type 1 diabetes. On the study more broadly: Across every sample, around 110,000,000 sorted cells were examined in total.

Expressed TCRB transcripts were sequenced because the entire RNA isolate underwent reverse transcription. Clones were read by immunoSEQ multiplex PCR, and TCRdb kept only the in-frame ones, dropping some. The repertoire holds around 330,000 clones, with around 10% as singletons. Germline V CDR1 and CDR2: SGHTA, FQGNSA. The length of the CDR3 is 16 residues. Trimming at V came to 1 base and at J to 5 bases, leaving 7 bases not matched to a gene. Cells sorted by CD45RO/CCR7/CD25/CD127/CD95/CD27 comprised CD4+ naive, central memory, regulatory and stem cell-like memory cells. The TCR sequence derives from a woman aged 30 to 39 in good health. The genes are TRBV7-2 and TRBJ2-3; the match to TRBD2 covers 9 bases. Sequenced material: naive CD4+ T cells from blood. This CDR3 reads CASSLVGGRAGDTQYF. The CDR3 bases are TGTGCCAGCAGCTTAGTCGGCGGGAGGGCTGGAGATACGCAGTATTTT.